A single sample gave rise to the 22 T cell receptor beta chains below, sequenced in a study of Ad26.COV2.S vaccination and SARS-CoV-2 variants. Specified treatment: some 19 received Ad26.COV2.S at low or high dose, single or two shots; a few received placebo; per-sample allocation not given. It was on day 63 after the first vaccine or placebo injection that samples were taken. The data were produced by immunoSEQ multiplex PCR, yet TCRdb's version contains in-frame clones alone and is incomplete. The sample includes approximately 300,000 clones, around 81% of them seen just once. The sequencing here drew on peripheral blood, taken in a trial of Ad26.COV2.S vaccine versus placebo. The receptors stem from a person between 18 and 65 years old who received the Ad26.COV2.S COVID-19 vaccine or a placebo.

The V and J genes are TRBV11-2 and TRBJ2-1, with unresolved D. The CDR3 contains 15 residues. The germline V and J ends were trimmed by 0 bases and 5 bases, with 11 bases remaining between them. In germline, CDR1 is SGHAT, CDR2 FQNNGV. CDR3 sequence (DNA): TGTGCCAGCAGCTTAGAGGGGATACGACACAATGAGCAGTTCTTC. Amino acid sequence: CASSLEGIRHNEQFF.

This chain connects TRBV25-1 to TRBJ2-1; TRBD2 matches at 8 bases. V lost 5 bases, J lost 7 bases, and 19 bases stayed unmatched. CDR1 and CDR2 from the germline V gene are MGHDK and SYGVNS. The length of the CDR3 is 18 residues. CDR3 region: CASSPHHIRGGSWNEQFF. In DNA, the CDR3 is TGTGCCAGCAGTCCTCACCATATACGGGGGGGCAGTTGGAATGAGCAGTTCTTC.

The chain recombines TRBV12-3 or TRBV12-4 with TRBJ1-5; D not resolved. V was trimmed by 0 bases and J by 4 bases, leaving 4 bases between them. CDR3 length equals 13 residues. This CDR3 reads CASSLAGNQPQHF. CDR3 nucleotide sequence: TGTGCCAGCAGTTTAGCCGGGAATCAGCCCCAGCATTTT.

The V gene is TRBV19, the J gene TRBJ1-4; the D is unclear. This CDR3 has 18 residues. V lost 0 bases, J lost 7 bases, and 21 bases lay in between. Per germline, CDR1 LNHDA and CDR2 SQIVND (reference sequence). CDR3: CASSIDTSGLLRGEKLFF. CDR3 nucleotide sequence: TGTGCCAGTAGTATAGATACCTCCGGACTGCTACGTGGTGAAAAACTGTTTTTT.

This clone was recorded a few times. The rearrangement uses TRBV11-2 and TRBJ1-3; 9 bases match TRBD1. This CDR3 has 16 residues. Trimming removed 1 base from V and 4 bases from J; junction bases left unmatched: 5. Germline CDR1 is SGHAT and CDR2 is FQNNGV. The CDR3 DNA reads TGTGCCAGCAGCTTAGCCGGACAGGGGACCGGAAACACCATATATTTT. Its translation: CASSLAGQGTGNTIYF.

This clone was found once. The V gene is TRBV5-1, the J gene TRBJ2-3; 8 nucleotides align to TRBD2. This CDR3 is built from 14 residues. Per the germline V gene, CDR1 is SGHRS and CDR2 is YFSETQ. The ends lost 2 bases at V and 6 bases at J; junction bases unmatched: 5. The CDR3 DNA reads TGCGCCAGCAGCTTCGGCGGGGGGTTGGATACGCAGTATTTT. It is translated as CASSFGGGLDTQYF.

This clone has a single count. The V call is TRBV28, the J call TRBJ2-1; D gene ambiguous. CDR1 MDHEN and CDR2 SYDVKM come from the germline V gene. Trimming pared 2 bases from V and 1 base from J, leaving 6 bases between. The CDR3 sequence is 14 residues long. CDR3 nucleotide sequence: TGTGCCAGCAGTTTACCACAGTCCTACAATGAGCAGTTCTTC. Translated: CASSLPQSYNEQFF.

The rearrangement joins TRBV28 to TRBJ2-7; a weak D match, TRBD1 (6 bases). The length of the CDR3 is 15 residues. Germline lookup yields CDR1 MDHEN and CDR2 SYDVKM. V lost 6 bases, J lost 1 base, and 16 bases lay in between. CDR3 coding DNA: TGTGCCAGCAGCACACAGGGTACCGCTTCCTACGAGCAGTACTTC. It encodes CASSTQGTASYEQYF.

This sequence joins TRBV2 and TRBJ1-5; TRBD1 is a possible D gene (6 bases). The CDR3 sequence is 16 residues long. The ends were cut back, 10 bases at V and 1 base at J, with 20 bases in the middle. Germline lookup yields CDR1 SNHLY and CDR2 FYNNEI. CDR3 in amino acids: CATGTPTMGSNQPQHF. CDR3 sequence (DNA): TGTGCCACAGGGACACCCACAATGGGGAGCAATCAGCCCCAGCATTTT.

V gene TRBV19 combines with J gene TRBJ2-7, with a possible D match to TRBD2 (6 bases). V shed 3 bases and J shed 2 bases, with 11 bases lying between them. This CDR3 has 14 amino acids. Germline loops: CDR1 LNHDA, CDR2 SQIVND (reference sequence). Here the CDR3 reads CASSIRGNAYEQYF. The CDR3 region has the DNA TGTGCCAGTAGTATCCGGGGGAACGCCTACGAGCAGTACTTC. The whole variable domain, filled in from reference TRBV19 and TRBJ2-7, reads DGGITQSPKYLFRKEGQNVTLSCEQNLNHDAMYWYRQDPGQGLRLIYYSQIVNDFQKGDIAEGYSVSREKKESFPLTVTSAQKNPTAFYLCASSIRGNAYEQYFGPGTRLTVT.

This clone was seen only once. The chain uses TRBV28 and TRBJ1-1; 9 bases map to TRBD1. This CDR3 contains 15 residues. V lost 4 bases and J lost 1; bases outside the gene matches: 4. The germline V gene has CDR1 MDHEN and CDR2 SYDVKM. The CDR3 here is CASSYHRGRNTEAFF. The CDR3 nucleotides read TGTGCCAGCAGTTACCACAGGGGGCGGAACACTGAAGCTTTCTTT.

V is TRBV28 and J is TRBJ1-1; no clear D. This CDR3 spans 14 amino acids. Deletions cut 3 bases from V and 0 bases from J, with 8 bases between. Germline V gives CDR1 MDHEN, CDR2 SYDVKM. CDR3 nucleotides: TGTGCCAGCAGTTTTGGTACCGTGAACACTGAAGCTTTCTTT. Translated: CASSFGTVNTEAFF. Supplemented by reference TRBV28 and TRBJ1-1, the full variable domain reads DVKVTQSSRYLVKRTGEKVFLECVQDMDHENMFWYRQDPGLGLRLIYFSYDVKMKEKGDIPEGYSVSREKKERFSLILESASTNQTSMYLCASSFGTVNTEAFFGQGTRLTVV.

The CDR3 DNA sequence: TGCAGTGCTGGACACGAGCAGTACTTC. It is translated as CSAGHEQYF. The rearrangement joins TRBV20-1 to TRBJ2-7; D ambiguous. This CDR3 has 9 residues. Trimming pared 5 bases from V and 5 bases from J, leaving 4 bases between. Germline CDR1 is DFQATT and CDR2 is SNEGSKA (reference sequence).

The CDR3, as DNA: TGTGCCAGCAGCAGGGGTCAGAACACTGAAGCTTTCTTT. Translation: CASSRGQNTEAFF. The chain has TRBV5-4 and TRBJ1-1; D is possibly TRBD1 (5 bases). The V gene lost 4 bases and the J gene lost 1 base, with 8 bases spanning the gap. The CDR3 consists of 13 residues. Germline CDR1 reads SGHNT; CDR2 reads YYREEE (reference sequence).

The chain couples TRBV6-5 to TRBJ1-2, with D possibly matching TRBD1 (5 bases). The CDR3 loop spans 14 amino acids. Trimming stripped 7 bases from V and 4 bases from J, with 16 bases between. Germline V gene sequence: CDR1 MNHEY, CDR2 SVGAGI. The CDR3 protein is CASTTSGRAYGYTF. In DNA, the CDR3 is TGTGCCAGCACCACCTCGGGGCGCGCCTATGGCTACACCTTC.

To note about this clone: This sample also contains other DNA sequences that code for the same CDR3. The CDR3 reads CAWSVTGEKLFF. CDR3 DNA: TGTGCCTGGAGTGTCACAGGGGAGAAACTGTTTTTT. The chain carries TRBV30 and TRBJ1-4; TRBD1 matches at 7 bases. The length of the CDR3 is 12 residues. V lost 0 bases to trimming and J lost 11 bases; unmatched junction nucleotides: 3. In germline, CDR1 is GTSNPN, CDR2 SVGIG (reference sequence).

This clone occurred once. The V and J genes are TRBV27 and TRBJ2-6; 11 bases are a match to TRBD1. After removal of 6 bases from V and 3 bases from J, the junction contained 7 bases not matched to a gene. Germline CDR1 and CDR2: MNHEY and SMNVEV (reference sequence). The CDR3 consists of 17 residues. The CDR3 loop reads CASSNGQGAFGANVLTF. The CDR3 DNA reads TGTGCCAGCAGCAACGGACAGGGGGCGTTTGGGGCCAACGTCCTGACTTTC.

DNA of the CDR3: TGCGCCAGCAGCTTGACGCAGGATTACGAGCAGTACTTC. It specifies CASSLTQDYEQYF. V gene TRBV5-1 combines with J gene TRBJ2-7, with unresolved D. This CDR3 spans 13 amino acids. Per germline, CDR1 SGHRS and CDR2 YFSETQ. V shed 1 base and J shed 4 bases, with 9 bases lying between them.

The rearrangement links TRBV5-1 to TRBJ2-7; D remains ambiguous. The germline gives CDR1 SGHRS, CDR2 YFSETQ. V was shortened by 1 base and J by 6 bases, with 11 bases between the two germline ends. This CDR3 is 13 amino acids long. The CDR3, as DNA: TGCGCCAGCAGCTTGCCCCCTTTTGGCGAGCAGTACTTC. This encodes CASSLPPFGEQYF.

DNA for the CDR3: TGTGCCATCAGTGGCAGGGTAGCCGACGAGCAGTACTTC. It is translated as CAISGRVADEQYF. The gene calls are TRBV10-3 and TRBJ2-7; a possible D gene is TRBD1 (5 bases). CDR3 length equals 13 residues. Looked up from germline, CDR1 is ENHRY and CDR2 is SYGVKD. Trimming took off 4 bases at V and 5 bases at J, with 12 bases between the two ends.

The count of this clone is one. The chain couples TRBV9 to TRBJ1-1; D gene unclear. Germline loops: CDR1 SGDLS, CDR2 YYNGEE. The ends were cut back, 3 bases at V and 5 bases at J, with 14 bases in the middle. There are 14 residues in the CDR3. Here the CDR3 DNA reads TGTGCCAGCAGCGCAGAGGTGTGGGAAACTGAAGCTTTCTTT. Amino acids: CASSAEVWETEAFF. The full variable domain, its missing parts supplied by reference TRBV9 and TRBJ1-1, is DSGVTQTPKHLITATGQRVTLRCSPRSGDLSVYWYQQSLDQGLQFLIQYYNGEERAKGNILERFSAQQFPDLHSELNLSSLELGDSALYFCASSAEVWETEAFFGQGTRLTVV.

The CDR3 sequence: CASSLVTVLNTGELFF. The CDR3 DNA sequence: TGTGCCAGCAGCTTAGTAACGGTATTGAACACCGGGGAGCTGTTTTTT. The gene calls are TRBV7-8 and TRBJ2-2; D gene unclear. Germline loops: CDR1 SGHVS, CDR2 FQNEAQ. The CDR3 covers 16 residues. Between the trimmed V and J ends, which lost 1 base and 1 base, there was a span of 10 bases.